Shown below are 20 T cell receptor beta chains from a single sample sequenced in a study of blood T cell repertoires in COVID-19. Here immunoSEQ multiplex PCR was the method, and the copy in TCRdb shows in-frame clones only, minus some. The sample yields about 220,000 clones, about 86% seen once. The source material was peripheral blood. The origin of the receptors is a woman aged 25 to 39 who had recovered from COVID-19.

The genes are TRBV6-6 and TRBJ2-7; 13 bases are a match to TRBD2. V lost 6 bases and J lost 2; bases outside the gene matches: 4. Germline V gives CDR1 MNHNY, CDR2 SVGAGI (reference sequence). The CDR3 extends over 15 amino acids. Here the CDR3 DNA reads TGTGCCAGCAGCCCCACTAGCGGGAGGGCCTACGAGCAGTACTTC. Amino acid sequence: CASSPTSGRAYEQYF.

The genes are TRBV6-5 and TRBJ2-7; 11 bases align to TRBD1. There are 14 residues in the CDR3. V gave up 8 bases and J gave up 2 bases; unmatched junction bases: 5. Germline lookup yields CDR1 MNHEY and CDR2 SVGAGI. The CDR3 DNA reads as TGTGCCAGCGGGGACAGGGGGATAACCTACGAGCAGTACTTC. Translated, it gives CASGDRGITYEQYF.

V is TRBV6-4 and J is TRBJ2-1, with 10 nucleotides matching TRBD1. V lost 5 bases to trimming and J lost 7 bases; unmatched junction nucleotides: 8. This CDR3 is 15 amino acids long. The germline CDR1 and CDR2 sequences are MRHNA and SNTAGT. The CDR3 sequence is CASSLDRGRMNEQFF. The CDR3 coding sequence is TGTGCCAGCAGTCTAGACAGGGGGCGAATGAATGAGCAGTTCTTC.

The sample holds many counts of this clone. The chain couples TRBV5-1 to TRBJ1-1; D possibly corresponds to TRBD1 (5 bases). Germline V gene lookup returns CDR1 SGHRS and CDR2 YFSETQ. V lost 4 bases and J 7 bases, leaving 17 bases between the germline ends. The CDR3 contains 14 residues. The CDR3 sequence is CASSPYRQGVEAFF. The CDR3 DNA sequence: TGCGCCAGCAGCCCCTATCGGCAGGGTGTTGAAGCTTTCTTT. Together with reference TRBV5-1 and TRBJ1-1, the CDR3 gives the full variable domain: KAGVTQTPRYLIKTRGQQVTLSCSPISGHRSVSWYQQTPGQGLQFLFEYFSETQRNKGNFPGRFSGRQFSNSRSEMNVSTLELGDSALYLCASSPYRQGVEAFFGQGTRLTVV.

This sequence joins TRBV19 and TRBJ1-2, with D possibly TRBD1 on 6 matching bases. The CDR3 loop spans 14 amino acids. From germline, CDR1 is LNHDA and CDR2 SQIVND (reference sequence). Deletions cut 7 bases from V and 3 bases from J, with 15 bases between. The CDR3 is CASTKTGLDYGYTF. CDR3 sequence (DNA): TGTGCCAGTACCAAGACAGGCCTTGACTATGGCTACACCTTC.

V is TRBV5-1 and J is TRBJ2-7, with 8 nucleotides matching TRBD2. The CDR3 is 15 amino acids. The junction had 9 bases not matched to a gene; V was cut back by 0 bases and J by 7 bases. The germline CDR1 and CDR2 sequences are SGHRS and YFSETQ. The CDR3 coding sequence is TGCGCCAGCAGCTTGGTTGCGGGGGGCCGATCGGAGCAGTACTTC. Protein sequence: CASSLVAGGRSEQYF.

The V and J genes are TRBV9 and TRBJ2-1, with TRBD2 identical over 13 bases. V dropped 0 bases and J dropped 9; count of bases not matched to a gene: 12. The germline gives CDR1 SGDLS, CDR2 YYNGEE. There are 18 residues in the CDR3. The CDR3 sequence: CASSVGLQGLAGLGEQFF. In DNA, the CDR3 is TGTGCCAGCAGCGTAGGCCTCCAGGGACTAGCGGGGTTAGGTGAGCAGTTCTTC.

In its sample, this clone was seen once. The chain uses TRBV5-6 and TRBJ2-7; unclear D gene. The CDR3 length is 15 residues. Trimming shortened V by 4 bases and J by 0 bases, and 14 bases separated the two germline ends. Per the germline V gene, CDR1 is SGHDT and CDR2 is YYEEEE. The CDR3: CASSENPVSSYEQYF. The CDR3 coding sequence is TGTGCCAGCAGCGAAAACCCGGTTAGCTCCTACGAGCAGTACTTC.

The rearrangement links TRBV11-2 to TRBJ2-2, with a weak D call TRBD1 (6 bases). V gave up 4 bases and J gave up 4 bases, with 10 bases separating them. Germline V gives CDR1 SGHAT, CDR2 FQNNGV. This CDR3 region has 14 residues. CDR3 in amino acids: CASSSQGPTGELFF. CDR3 sequence (DNA): TGTGCCAGCAGCTCACAGGGTCCCACCGGGGAGCTGTTTTTT.

V and J are TRBV29-1 and TRBJ2-1, with TRBD2 matching 9 bases. This CDR3 spans 12 amino acids. Germline CDR1 is SQVTM and CDR2 is ANQGSEA. After removal of 4 bases from V and 6 bases from J, the junction contained 1 base not matched to a gene. The CDR3: CSVVSGSNEQFF. The CDR3 region has the DNA TGCAGCGTTGTTAGCGGGAGCAATGAGCAGTTCTTC.

This chain links TRBV19 with TRBJ1-5; D is possibly TRBD1 (5 bases). Per germline, CDR1 LNHDA and CDR2 SQIVND (reference sequence). V was clipped by 6 bases and J by 5 bases, with 11 bases between them. The CDR3 totals 13 residues. CDR3 protein: CASRQGVDQPQHF. The CDR3 nucleotides are TGTGCCAGTAGGCAAGGGGTTGATCAGCCCCAGCATTTT.

This clone was detected many times. The DNA for the CDR3 is TGTGCCAGCAGTTTAGCCCACAGGGGAAGATGGACTGAAGCTTTCTTT. As protein: CASSLAHRGRWTEAFF. The chain combines TRBV28 with TRBJ1-1, with 7 bases fitting TRBD1. Germline trimming cut 2 bases from V and 5 bases from J; bases unmatched to any gene: 11. CDR1 and CDR2 (germline): MDHEN, SYDVKM. The CDR3 is made up of 16 amino acids.

This clone was recorded only once. The rearrangement joins TRBV28 to TRBJ1-4; TRBD1 matches 7 bases. The CDR3 covers 14 residues. V shed 6 bases and J 7 bases; nucleotides not matched to a gene: 8. Germline V gene lookup returns CDR1 MDHEN and CDR2 SYDVKM. The DNA for the CDR3 is TGTGCCAGCAGACTCACAGGGGCGGGTGAAAAACTGTTTTTT. This codes for CASRLTGAGEKLFF.

The V and J genes are TRBV28 and TRBJ1-2; the D gene is possibly TRBD1 (6 bases). Germline values: CDR1 MDHEN, CDR2 SYDVKM. The V gene lost 5 bases and the J gene lost 8 bases, with 18 bases spanning the gap. CDR3 length equals 14 residues. CDR3 region: CASSVGQPVLGYTF. CDR3 sequence (DNA): TGTGCCAGCAGTGTAGGACAGCCGGTCCTGGGCTACACCTTC.

The chain has TRBV5-4 and TRBJ2-2; 8 nucleotides match TRBD2. V lost 4 bases and J lost 3; bases outside the gene matches: 14. This CDR3 comprises 18 residues. Germline values: CDR1 SGHNT, CDR2 YYREEE (reference sequence). The CDR3 loop reads CASSPSSSGSSDTGELFF. The CDR3 region has the DNA TGTGCCAGCAGCCCGAGTTCGAGCGGGAGTAGCGACACCGGGGAGCTGTTTTTT.

This clone was seen only once. The CDR3 bases are TGCGCCAGCAGCCAAACACAGGGGACCTACGAGCAGTACTTC. Translating it yields CASSQTQGTYEQYF. The chain carries TRBV4-1 and TRBJ2-7, with 7 bases matching TRBD1. CDR3 length: 14 amino acids. After removal of 2 bases from V and 2 bases from J, the junction contained 3 bases not matched to a gene. The germline gives CDR1 MGHRA, CDR2 YSYEKL.

This sequence joins TRBV6-6 and TRBJ2-7, with D possibly TRBD2 on 6 matching bases. CDR1 is MNHNY and CDR2 is SVGAGI in the germline V gene (reference sequence). The CDR3 spans 17 residues. The germline V and J ends were trimmed by 6 bases and 0 bases, with 21 bases remaining between them. As DNA, the CDR3 is TGTGCCAGCAGCCGAGACGGGGGAAGCGCAAGCTCCTACGAGCAGTACTTC. It translates to CASSRDGGSASSYEQYF.

The chain combines TRBV5-4 with TRBJ2-5; 9 positions match TRBD2. The V gene's germline CDR1 is SGHNT and CDR2 YYREEE (reference sequence). Trimming cost V 5 bases and J 2 bases; bases outside gene matches: 10. The CDR3 extends over 16 amino acids. DNA for the CDR3: TGTGCCAGCAGGGCCGGACTAGCGAGGGAACAAGAGACCCAGTACTTC. Residues: CASRAGLAREQETQYF.

The gene calls are TRBV21-1 and TRBJ1-5; the listed D gene, TRBD1, was not tested against the DNA. TRBV21-1 is recorded as a pseudogene. CDR3 length: 15 amino acids. CDR3 bases: TGTGCCATCAAGATAGAGACAGAGAACAATCAGCCCCAGCATTTT. Its protein is CAIKIETENNQPQHF.

The CDR3 DNA reads TGTGCCAGCAGCTTGGGAGGGCAGAACACTGAAGCTTTCTTT. It codes for CASSLGGQNTEAFF. V is TRBV7-2 and J is TRBJ1-1, with no clear D. Germline V gives CDR1 SGHTA, CDR2 FQGNSA. The CDR3 sequence is 14 residues long. V lost 3 bases and J 1 base, leaving 9 bases between the germline ends.